The clone carrying this T cell receptor delta chain was observed a handful of times. Its antigen is as yet unknown. The template was reverse-transcribed extracted RNA. CDR3 amplicons came from multiplex PCR with pooled V-gene forward and constant-region reverse primers. TCRdb applied CATT to the multiplex PCR reads for clone calling. The sample lists 20,000 to 25,000 delta-chain clones, over 7% occurring once. The entry originates in a study of Vδ1+ human thymocytes. Overall study results and limits: Thymic TRG and TRD repertoires appeared highly polyclonal, with Gaussian CDR3 length distributions.

The V segment lost 0 bases and the J segment 4 bases; nucleotides outside the gene matches: 15. This CDR3 has 21 residues. Germline V gene data show CDR1 as TSWWSYY and CDR2 as QGS. This receptor was taken from a child younger than two who had congenital heart surgery. The chain is built from TRDV1 and TRDJ2; 12 bases fit TRDD3. The sequenced sample was Vdelta1+ gamma-delta thymocytes from the thymus. Sample subset: FACS-sorted CD3+ TCRalphabeta- TCRVdelta1+ TCRVdelta2- thymocytes. The CDR3 DNA reads as TGTGCTCTTGGGGAACTTCCTACCTCTTCGTACTGGGGGATACCGACAGCACAACTCTTCTTT. Its translation: CALGELPTSSYWGIPTAQLFF.